A few counts support the clone carrying this T cell receptor (beta chain). The data belong to a study of molecular identifiers for immune sequencing clone quantification. TCRdb redid the calling of the PCR reads with MiXCR, one entry per CDR3 protein. The sample lists roughly 100,000 distinct CDR3 sequences, less than 35% occurring once. Sequencing used naive CD8+ T cells from blood, with Jurkat cell RNA spiked in. Subset of the sample: FACS-sorted CD8+CD4-CCR7+CD45RA+ naive T cells. The receptor was derived from a human donor in good health. Some libraries in this study had Jurkat cell RNA spiked in.

CDR3 amino acids: CASSLIRGGVDTQYF. The CDR3 region has the DNA TGTGCCAGCAGTTTAATTAGAGGCGGCGTGGATACGCAGTATTTT. V and J are TRBV27 and TRBJ2-3; unclear D gene. Germline lookup yields CDR1 MNHEY and CDR2 SMNVEV (reference sequence). The CDR3 loop spans 15 amino acids. Trimming removed 2 bases from V and 6 bases from J, with 15 bases in between.